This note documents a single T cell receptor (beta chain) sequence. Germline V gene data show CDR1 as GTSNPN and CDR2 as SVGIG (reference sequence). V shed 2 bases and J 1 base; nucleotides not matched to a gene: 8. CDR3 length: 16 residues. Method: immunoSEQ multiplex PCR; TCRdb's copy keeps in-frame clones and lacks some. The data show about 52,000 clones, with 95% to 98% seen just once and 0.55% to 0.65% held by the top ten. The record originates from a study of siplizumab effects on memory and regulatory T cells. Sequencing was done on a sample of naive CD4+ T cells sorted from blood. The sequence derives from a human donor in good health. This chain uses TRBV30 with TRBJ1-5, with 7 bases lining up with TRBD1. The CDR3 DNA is TGTGCCTGGAGTATCCCCGACAGGGTGAGCAATCAGCCCCAGCATTTT. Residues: CAWSIPDRVSNQPQHF.